Listed here is a single T cell receptor beta chain. The sample comes from a study of blood T cell repertoires in COVID-19. Study-level background: Samples taken during acute and convalescent COVID-19 were collected in the United States, Italy and Spain. Nucleic acid was either cDNA or gDNA, and it came from T cells, B-cell-depleted T cells, or PBMCs.

V shed 0 bases, J shed 3 bases, and the junction held 4 bases outside the gene matches. Germline V CDR1 and CDR2: SGHRS, YFSETQ. The CDR3 totals 15 residues. Per the original methods: Cell counts per sample came from amplifying reference gene primers. Produced via immunoSEQ multiplex PCR; TCRdb's table is partial and in-frame only. V, J and clone size were drawn from that table, and D and trimming were deduced from the DNA. The sample has 150,000 to 200,000 clones, around 88% seen once; the top ten hold less than 6.5%. The sample taken for sequencing was peripheral blood. The clonotype was recovered from a human donor in a cohort sampled during active COVID-19. The rearrangement uses TRBV5-1 and TRBJ2-3; 7 bases are a match to TRBD1. CDR3 coding DNA: TGCGCCAGCAGCTTGGGAGGACAGGAGACAGATACGCAGTATTTT. Its protein product is CASSLGGQETDTQYF. Variable domain in full (rest from reference TRBV5-1 and TRBJ2-3): KAGVTQTPRYLIKTRGQQVTLSCSPISGHRSVSWYQQTPGQGLQFLFEYFSETQRNKGNFPGRFSGRQFSNSRSEMNVSTLELGDSALYLCASSLGGQETDTQYFGPGTRLTVL.